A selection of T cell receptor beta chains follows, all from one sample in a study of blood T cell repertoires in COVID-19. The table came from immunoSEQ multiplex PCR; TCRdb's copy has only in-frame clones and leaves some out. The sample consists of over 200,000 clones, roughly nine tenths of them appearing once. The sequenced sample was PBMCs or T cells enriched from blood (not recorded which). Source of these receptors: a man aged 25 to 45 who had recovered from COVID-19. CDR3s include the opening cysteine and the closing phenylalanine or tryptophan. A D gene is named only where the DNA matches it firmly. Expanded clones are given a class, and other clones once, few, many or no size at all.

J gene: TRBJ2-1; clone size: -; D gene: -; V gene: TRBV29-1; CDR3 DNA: TGCAGCGTTGAAGAAGGGAGGCTGAGCTCCTACAATGAGCAGTTCTTC; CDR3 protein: CSVEEGRLSSYNEQFF
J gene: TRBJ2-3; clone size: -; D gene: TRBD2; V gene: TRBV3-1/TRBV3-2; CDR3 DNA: TGTGCCAGCAGCCAGTTTAGCGGGAGTGGCACAGATACGCAGTATTTT; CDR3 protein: CASSQFSGSGTDTQYF
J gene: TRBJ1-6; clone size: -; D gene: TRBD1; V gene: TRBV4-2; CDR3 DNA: TGTGCCAGCAGCCAAGCGACAGGGGCCAGAAGCTCCTATAATTCACCCCTCCACTTT; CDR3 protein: CASSQATGARSSYNSPLHF
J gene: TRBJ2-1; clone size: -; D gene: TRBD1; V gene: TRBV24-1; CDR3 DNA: TGTGCCGTGGCTAGGACAGGGGTCCGCAATGAGCAGTTCTTC; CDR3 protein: CAVARTGVRNEQFF
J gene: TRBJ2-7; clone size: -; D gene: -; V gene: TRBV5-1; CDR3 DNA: TGCGCCAGCAGGGCCGCCTACGAGCAGTACTTC; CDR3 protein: CASRAAYEQYF
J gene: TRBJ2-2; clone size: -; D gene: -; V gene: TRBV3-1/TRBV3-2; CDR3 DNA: TGTGCCAGCAGCCAAGTACAGTCGAACACCGGGGAGCTGTTTTTT; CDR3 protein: CASSQVQSNTGELFF
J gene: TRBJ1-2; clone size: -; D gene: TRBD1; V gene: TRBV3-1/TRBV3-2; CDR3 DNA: TGTGCCAGCAGCCAAGATGGGACAGAGGCTTATGGCTACACCTTC; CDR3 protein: CASSQDGTEAYGYTF
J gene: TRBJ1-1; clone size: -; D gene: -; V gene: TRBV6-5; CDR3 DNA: TGTGCCAGCAGTTCGGCAGGGGCTATCACTGAAGCTTTCTTT; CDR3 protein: CASSSAGAITEAFF
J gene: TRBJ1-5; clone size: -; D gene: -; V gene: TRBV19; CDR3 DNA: TGTGCCAGTAGTATCGGACGGGGAAATCAGCCCCAGCATTTT; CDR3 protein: CASSIGRGNQPQHF
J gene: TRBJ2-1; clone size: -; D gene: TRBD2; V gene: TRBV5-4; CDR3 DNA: TGTGCCAGCAGCTTCCCGACTAGCGGAGAATACAATGAGCAGTTCTTC; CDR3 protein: CASSFPTSGEYNEQFF
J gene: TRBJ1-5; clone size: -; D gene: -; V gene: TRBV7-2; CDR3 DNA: TGTGCCAGCAGCTTAGAAAGTAGTTCGGGCAATCAGCCCCAGCATTTT; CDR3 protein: CASSLESSSGNQPQHF
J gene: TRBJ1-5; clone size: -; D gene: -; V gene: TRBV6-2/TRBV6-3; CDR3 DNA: TGTGCCAGCAGTTACTCTCCCCAGGGCGGTGATAGCAATCAGCCCCAGCATTTT; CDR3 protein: CASSYSPQGGDSNQPQHF
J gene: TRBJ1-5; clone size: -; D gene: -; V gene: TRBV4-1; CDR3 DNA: TGCGCCAGCAGCCAAGTTGGGCTACCCAATCAGCCCCAGCATTTT; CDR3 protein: CASSQVGLPNQPQHF
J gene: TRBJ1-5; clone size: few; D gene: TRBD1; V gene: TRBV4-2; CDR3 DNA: TGTGCCAGCAGCCAGACAGGGGTGTCGCAGCCCCAGCATTTT; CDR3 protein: CASSQTGVSQPQHF
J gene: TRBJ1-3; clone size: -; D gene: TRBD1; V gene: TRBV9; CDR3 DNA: TGTGCCAGCAGCCCTAAACACCAGGGGGCCGGAAACACCATATATTTT; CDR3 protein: CASSPKHQGAGNTIYF
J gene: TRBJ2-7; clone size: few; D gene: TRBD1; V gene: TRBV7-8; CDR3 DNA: TGTGCCAGCAGCCGAGGGGACAGGAGATACGAGCAGTACTTC; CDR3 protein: CASSRGDRRYEQYF
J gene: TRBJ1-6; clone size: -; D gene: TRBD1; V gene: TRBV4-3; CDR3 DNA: TGCGCCAGCAGCCAAGGGAGTTTCCTGACAGGGAAGGATGATTCACCCCTCCACTTT; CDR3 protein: CASSQGSFLTGKDDSPLHF
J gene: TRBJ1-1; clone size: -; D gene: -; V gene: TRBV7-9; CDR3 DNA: TGTGCCAGCACCCCCAGGGGTATAACTGAAGCTTTCTTT; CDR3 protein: CASTPRGITEAFF